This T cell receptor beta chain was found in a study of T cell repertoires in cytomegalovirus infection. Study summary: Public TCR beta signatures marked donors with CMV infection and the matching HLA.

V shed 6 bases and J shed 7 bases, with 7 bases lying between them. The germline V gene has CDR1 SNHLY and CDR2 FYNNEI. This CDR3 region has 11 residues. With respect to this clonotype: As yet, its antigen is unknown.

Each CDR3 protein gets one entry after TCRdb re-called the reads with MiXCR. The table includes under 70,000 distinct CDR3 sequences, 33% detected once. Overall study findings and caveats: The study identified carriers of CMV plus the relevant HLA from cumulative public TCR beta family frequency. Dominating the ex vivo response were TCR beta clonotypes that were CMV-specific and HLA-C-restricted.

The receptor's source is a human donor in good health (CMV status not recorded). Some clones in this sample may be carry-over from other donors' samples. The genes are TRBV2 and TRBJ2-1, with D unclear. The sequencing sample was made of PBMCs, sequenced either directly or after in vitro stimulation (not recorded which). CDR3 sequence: CASSPRNEQFF. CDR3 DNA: TGTGCCAGCAGCCCAAGAAATGAGCAGTTCTTC. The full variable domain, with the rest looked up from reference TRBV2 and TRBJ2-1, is EPEVTQTPSHQVTQMGQEVILRCVPISNHLYFYWYRQILGQKVEFLVSFYNNEISEKSEIFDDQFSVERPDGSNFTLKIRSTKLEDSAMYFCASSPRNEQFFGPGTRLTVL.